The entry that follows covers one T cell receptor (beta chain) sequence. The data stem from a study of blood T cell repertoires in COVID-19. Study as a whole: Sample material is recorded as cDNA or gDNA derived from T cells, B-cell-depleted T cells, or PBMCs.

The method was immunoSEQ multiplex PCR; TCRdb's version includes in-frame clones alone and lacks a portion of them. The table lists fewer than 300,000 clones, 80% to 95% of them singletons. CDR3 length: 15 amino acids. Germline V gene lookup returns CDR1 MNHEY and CDR2 SVGAGI. Trimming removed 6 bases at V and 5 bases at J, with 19 bases between. This TCR was sampled from a person aged 18 to 35 with COVID-19, enrolled during active disease. Sequenced: peripheral blood. The genes are TRBV6-5 and TRBJ2-5; D is uncertain. CDR3 sequence: CASSLSIWASETQYF. The CDR3 DNA follows: TGTGCCAGCAGCCTCTCCATCTGGGCCTCGGAGACCCAGTACTTC.